These T cell receptor beta chains were read from a single sample in a study of post-analysis software for immune sequencing data. Via MiXCR, TCRdb re-called the PCR reads, giving one row per CDR3 protein. The table shows 450,000 to 650,000 distinct CDR3 sequences, with around 40% occurring only once. Sequencing input: blood. The receptors originated from a girl between 10 and 17 years old with multiple sclerosis. CDR3s include the opening cysteine and the closing phenylalanine or tryptophan.

cdr3_aa v_call
CASSPYKILGLVKGEQYF TRBV12-3/TRBV12-4
CASGTSGGTDTQYF TRBV12-3/TRBV12-4
CASSLSGQGQETQYF TRBV12-3/TRBV12-4
CASSEWGGRAHEQYF TRBV10-2
CATWGGGNSPLHF TRBV27
CASSPTDHYGYTF TRBV6-5
CASSLTIGGSTDTQYF TRBV7-3
CASRRGEREQYF TRBV12-3/TRBV12-4
CASSQGVGQPTEAFF TRBV3-1
CASTQGPRVGEQYF TRBV12-3/TRBV12-4
CASSQEAARGGAYNEQFF TRBV4-1
CASRRAAQETQYF TRBV12-3/TRBV12-4
CASSSQDRGAIDEQFF TRBV11-2
CSVRQETYGYTF TRBV29-1
CASSQDRAVNEKLFF TRBV4-1
CASSGDTRGHEQYF TRBV9
CASSLAVRENEQFF TRBV7-2
CSARVFGTAYQETQYF TRBV20-1
CATGTSAAYEQYF TRBV25-1
CRTSPSGTYEQYF TRBV20-1
CASSLKRSGGAAYNEQFF TRBV7-6
CASSPSLGTGVRETQYF TRBV3-1
CASSLRQEANYGYTF TRBV12-3/TRBV12-4
CASSASDLPDTQYF TRBV9
CASSLGPTNEQFF TRBV7-2
CASSPPTGSDIQYF TRBV12-3/TRBV12-4
CASSPRGVSTDTQYF TRBV12-3/TRBV12-4
CASSEVQFYGYTF TRBV2
CAISISGGMDTQYF TRBV10-3
CSAMRSREQFF TRBV29-1
CASSWGTEGNQPQHF TRBV5-1
CSAPRVAGGQESEQYF TRBV20-1
CSARQRPYNEQFF TRBV20-1
CASSRGSSGGNSPLHF TRBV7-2
CASSFSSGVYGYTF TRBV7-9
CASSESTVYEQYF TRBV25-1
CASGTPSVYEQYF TRBV6-5
CASSLDWFQETQYF TRBV7-2
CASSDGEESSYEQYF TRBV6-4
CASTQSDATNEKLFF TRBV7-8
CSVEDPGYTDDTQYF TRBV29-1
CASTHRDIDTDTQYF TRBV5-5
CAISDGITGNTIYF TRBV10-3
CASSLKPGQANEKLFF TRBV7-8
CASSLETGRSYEQYF TRBV5-1
CASSSGGGPNQPQHF TRBV7-9
CSGGGGGTRETQYF TRBV20-1
CASSQEGVDLNTEAFF TRBV4-2
CASSFRQGHEQFF TRBV12-3/TRBV12-4
CASSLGYRDYGYTF TRBV5-1
CATSRDVQGDYGYTF TRBV15
CASSPDGTAPYEQYF TRBV3-1
CASSVGAVCTDTQYF TRBV6-6